This is a list of T cell receptor beta chains from one sample in a study of blood T cell repertoires in COVID-19. Libraries were prepared by immunoSEQ multiplex PCR; TCRdb keeps only in-frame clonotypes and omits some of them. The sample consists of around 150,000 clones, 80% of them appearing once. Sequencing was carried out using PBMCs or T cells enriched from blood (not recorded which). These receptor sequences come from a woman aged 55-69 years who had recovered from COVID-19. Both conserved end residues are part of each CDR3. Fields, in order: D gene, V gene, CDR3 protein. D genes are given only for firm matches.

>-|TRBV19
CASSLPYVGSSDTQYF
>-|TRBV7-3
CASSATLLGGRTDTQYF
>TRBD2|TRBV7-2
CASGFPFGAGGQETQYF
>TRBD1|TRBV7-9
CASSSQGALGQETQYF
>TRBD1|TRBV11-2
CASSLGLGGSSYNEQFF
>-|TRBV4-2
CASSLKFENEQFF
>-|TRBV11-3
CASSAGQNTDTQYF
>TRBD1|TRBV5-6
CASSLGTGIYGYTF
>TRBD1|TRBV5-1
CASSRGDRALYEQYF
>TRBD1|TRBV5-5
CASSLSDRGLPSNQPQHF
>TRBD1|TRBV7-3
CASSPGQDYGGTEAFF
>-|TRBV6-4
CASRRGREPF
>-|TRBV7-2
CASSPIGRGGGGYQETQYF
>-|TRBV2
CASRPPVSYEQYF
>TRBD1|TRBV5-1
CASSLGQGEHNEQFF
>-|TRBV15
CATSRGAGTSYNSPLHF
>TRBD1|TRBV7-3
CASSLTQTGGGYGYTF
>TRBD1|TRBV18
CASSPRDRGYDQPQHF
>TRBD1|TRBV10-3
CAITGGTGFPGELFF
>TRBD1|TRBV5-1
CASSLDIGTGVRGYGYTF
>TRBD2|TRBV5-3
CARSHECAGGLQETQYF
>-|TRBV27
CASSLWAQETQYF
>-|TRBV6-5
CASSFGEVETQYF
>-|TRBV5-1
CASSPYYTDTQYF
>-|TRBV18
CASSPAGLKNIQYF
>TRBD1|TRBV5-1
CASSWEGQVATNEKLFF